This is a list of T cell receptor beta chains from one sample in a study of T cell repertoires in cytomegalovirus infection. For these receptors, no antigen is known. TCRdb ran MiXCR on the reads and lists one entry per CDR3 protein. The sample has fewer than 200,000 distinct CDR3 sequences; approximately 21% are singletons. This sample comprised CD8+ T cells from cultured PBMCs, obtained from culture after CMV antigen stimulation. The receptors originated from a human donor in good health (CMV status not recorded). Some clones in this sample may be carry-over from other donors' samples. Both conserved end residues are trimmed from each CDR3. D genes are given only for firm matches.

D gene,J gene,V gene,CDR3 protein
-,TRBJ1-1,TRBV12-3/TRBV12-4,ASSYFTEAF
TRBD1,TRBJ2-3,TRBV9,ASSIQGTDTDTQY
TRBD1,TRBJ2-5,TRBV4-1,ASSPEGAGSAQETQY
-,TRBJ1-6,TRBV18,ASSQDAPGDYNSPLH
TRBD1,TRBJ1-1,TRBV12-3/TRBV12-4,ASSLRGTGSLEYEAF
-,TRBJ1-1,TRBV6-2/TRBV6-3,ASSYSLTMNTEAF
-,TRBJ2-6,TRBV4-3,ASSQESPTGANVLT
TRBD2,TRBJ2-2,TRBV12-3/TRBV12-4,ASSLRLAGYKGNTGELF
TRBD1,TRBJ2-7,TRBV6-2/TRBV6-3,ASSPRGQGVLGEQY
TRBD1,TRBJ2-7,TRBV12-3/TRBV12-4,ASSYRQGIHEQY
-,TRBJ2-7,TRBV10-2,ASSPRQALEQY
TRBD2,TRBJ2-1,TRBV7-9,ASSHGLAGGRGNEQL
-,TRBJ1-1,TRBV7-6,ASSLASSGPDEAF
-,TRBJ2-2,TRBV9,ASSVAVAENTGELF
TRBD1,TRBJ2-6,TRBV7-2,ASSSGTGVGNGANVLT
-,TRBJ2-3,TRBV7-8,ASSSLGGVTDTQY
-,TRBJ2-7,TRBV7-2,GSSLAGMWEQY
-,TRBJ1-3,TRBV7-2,ASSLGPTASGNTIY
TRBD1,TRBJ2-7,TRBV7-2,ASSFFPTGSYEQY
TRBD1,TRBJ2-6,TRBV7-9,ASRRDRVGANVLT
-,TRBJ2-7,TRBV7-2,ASSLRGTEGGKYEQY
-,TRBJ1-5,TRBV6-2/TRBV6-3,ASSHSGTIASVNQPQH
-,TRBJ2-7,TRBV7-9,ASTSPREGEQY